This T cell receptor (beta chain) stems from a study of early T cells in non-severe SARS-CoV-2 infection. As part of library construction, unique molecular identifiers were attached to individual cDNA molecules. MiXCR, applied by TCRdb to the 5' RACE reads, yields one record per CDR3 protein. The sample lists around 49,000 distinct CDR3 sequences, around a tenth seen once, with about a fifth in the top ten. This clonotype came up many times. Germline V gene sequence: CDR1 DFQATT, CDR2 SNEGSKA (reference sequence). This CDR3 is built from 15 residues. The V end lost 3 bases, the J end lost 3 bases, and 14 bases lay between the germline ends.

The TCR originated in an adult who was a healthcare worker with PCR-confirmed SARS-CoV-2 infection or an uninfected control (not recorded which). Material for sequencing was whole blood. This chain joins TRBV20-1 and TRBJ1-4; no firm D call. The CDR3 coding sequence is TGCAGTGCTAGTTATTTGGGTATGGCTAATGAAAAACTGTTTTTT. This gives the protein CSASYLGMANEKLFF.